This T cell receptor beta chain was retrieved from a study of blood T cell repertoires in COVID-19. This table comes from immunoSEQ multiplex PCR, and its TCRdb copy is limited to in-frame clones, with some not included. The sample carries a few hundred thousand clones, 84% recorded once. CDR3 length: 14 residues. V shed 4 bases, J shed 6 bases, and the junction held 8 bases outside the gene matches. CDR1 is SGDLS and CDR2 is YYNGEE in the germline V gene. This chain links TRBV9 with TRBJ2-7, with 9 positions matching TRBD1. The source of this sequence is a woman between 25 and 40 years old who had recovered from COVID-19. The sample comprised peripheral blood. CDR3 DNA: TGTGCCAGCAGCCCGTACAGGGGGCACGGCGAGCAGTACTTC. Its translation: CASSPYRGHGEQYF.